The 22 T cell receptor beta chains below were found in one sample sequenced in a study of CD8 T cells in ankylosing spondylitis. MiXCR, run by TCRdb on the 5' RACE reads, gives a single entry per CDR3 protein. Of some 130,000 distinct CDR3 sequences in the sample, about 7.3% are singletons; the top ten hold approximately 13%. The sample comprised blood, either unsorted or a sorted T cell fraction (not recorded which). Receptors were obtained from a female donor with ankylosing spondylitis or in good health (not recorded which).

This clonotype has a count of ten or more. V usage is TRBV2 and J usage is TRBJ2-7; D possibly corresponds to TRBD1 (5 bases). The CDR3 is made up of 12 amino acids. V dropped 8 bases and J dropped 0 bases, with 8 bases sitting between them. CDR1 is SNHLY, CDR2 FYNNEI, per germline. The CDR3 loop reads CASRTHSYEQYF. CDR3 nucleotides: TGTGCCAGCCGGACACACTCCTACGAGCAGTACTTC.

This clonotype was picked up many times. V and J are TRBV12-3 or TRBV12-4 and TRBJ2-1; D might be TRBD2 (5 bases). CDR3 size: 16 residues. Trimming left V 5 bases short and J 0 bases short, with 14 bases between. The CDR3 protein is CASSHLAGSSYNEQFF. CDR3 nucleotides: TGTGCCAGCAGTCACCTCGCGGGCAGCTCCTACAATGAGCAGTTCTTC.

This clonotype was seen many times. The chain joins TRBV29-1 to TRBJ1-2, with TRBD1 identical over 9 bases. Germline V gene lookup returns CDR1 SQVTM and CDR2 ANQGSEA. Losses at the gene ends were 4 bases for V and 3 bases for J; bases not matched to a gene: 0. CDR3 length equals 12 residues. CDR3 coding DNA: TGCAGCGTTGGGACAGGGGACTATGGCTACACCTTC. This codes for CSVGTGDYGYTF.

This clonotype came up many times. This chain connects TRBV5-1 to TRBJ2-7, with D possibly being TRBD2 (6 bases). Trimming left V 1 base short and J 1 base short, with 12 bases between. This CDR3 is built from 15 residues. Germline V gene lookup returns CDR1 SGHRS and CDR2 YFSETQ. CDR3 in amino acids: CASSLSGRESYEQYF. The CDR3 bases are TGCGCCAGCAGCTTGTCGGGGCGGGAATCCTACGAGCAGTACTTC.

This clonotype was counted many times. The CDR3 DNA reads TGCGCCAGCAGCCATGCTATATCCGGGACAGGGGCGAAAGAGCAGTACTTC. Its protein product is CASSHAISGTGAKEQYF. V gene TRBV4-3 combines with J gene TRBJ2-7, with 10 bases identical to TRBD1. The CDR3 covers 17 residues. Germline lookup yields CDR1 LGHNA and CDR2 YSLEER. V shed 3 bases, J shed 7 bases, and the junction held 15 bases outside the gene matches.

This clonotype turned up a few times. The chain employs TRBV20-1 and TRBJ2-2; 11 bases are a match to TRBD1. CDR3 size: 14 residues. J was trimmed by 5 bases and V by 8 bases; bases with no gene match: 7. Germline assignment: CDR1 DFQATT and CDR2 SNEGSKA (reference sequence). The CDR3: CSTEGQGGTGELFF. The CDR3 nucleotides are TGCAGTACCGAGGGACAGGGGGGAACCGGGGAGCTGTTTTTT.

This clonotype came up many times. V is TRBV6-1 and J is TRBJ2-7, with a tentative D call TRBD1 (6 bases). The CDR3 totals 13 residues. V was cut by 7 bases and J by 3 bases, with 13 bases left in between. The germline gives CDR1 MNHNS, CDR2 SASEGT. CDR3 region: CASIPNRVYEQYF. The CDR3 nucleotides read TGTGCCAGCATCCCGAACAGGGTCTACGAGCAGTACTTC.

This clonotype has ten or more counts. This chain joins TRBV7-9 and TRBJ1-2; maybe TRBD1 (6 bases). Germline CDR1 is SEHNR and CDR2 is FQNEAQ (reference sequence). V lost 3 bases and J 4 bases, leaving 18 bases between the germline ends. The CDR3 has 16 amino acids. CDR3 region: CASSFWGHRTTYGYTF. CDR3 sequence (DNA): TGTGCCAGCAGCTTTTGGGGGCACCGTACCACCTATGGCTACACCTTC.

This clonotype was picked up many times. This chain connects TRBV20-1 to TRBJ2-4; weak D call: TRBD1 (6 bases). The CDR3 is 14 residues long. Trimming stripped 0 bases from V and 5 bases from J, with 11 bases between. Per germline, CDR1 DFQATT and CDR2 SNEGSKA (reference sequence). CDR3 in amino acids: CSARDDRLQNIQYF. Written as DNA, the CDR3 is TGCAGTGCTAGAGACGACAGGTTACAAAACATTCAGTACTTC.

This clonotype was picked up many times. The genes are TRBV2 and TRBJ1-5, with a weak D call TRBD1 (5 bases). Germline V gene data show CDR1 as SNHLY and CDR2 as FYNNEI. The CDR3 sequence is 16 residues long. The V end was cut by 6 bases, the J end by 5 bases, with 20 bases between. The CDR3 loop reads CASSVPGRGDDQPQHF. DNA of the CDR3: TGTGCCAGCAGCGTCCCCGGGCGGGGGGATGATCAGCCCCAGCATTTT. The complete variable domain, with remaining parts taken from reference TRBV2 and TRBJ1-5, reads EPEVTQTPSHQVTQMGQEVILRCVPISNHLYFYWYRQILGQKVEFLVSFYNNEISEKSEIFDDQFSVERPDGSNFTLKIRSTKLEDSAMYFCASSVPGRGDDQPQHFGDGTRLSIL.

This clonotype was detected ten times or more. The rearrangement uses TRBV7-9 and TRBJ1-5, with TRBD1 matching 7 bases. This CDR3 contains 15 residues. After removal of 6 bases from V and 5 bases from J, the junction contained 10 bases not matched to a gene. Germline CDR1 SEHNR, CDR2 FQNEAQ (reference sequence). As DNA, the CDR3 is TGTGCCAGCAGTCCTCAGGGGGGGAATGATCAGCCCCAGCATTTT. This sequence encodes CASSPQGGNDQPQHF.

This clonotype was observed at least ten times. This chain uses TRBV5-1 with TRBJ1-6; D gene uncertain. The germline gives CDR1 SGHRS, CDR2 YFSETQ. This CDR3 has 16 amino acids. V dropped 0 bases and J dropped 7 bases, with 14 bases sitting between them. CDR3 sequence (DNA): TGCGCCAGCAGCTTGGACAGCCAAATAGGGAATTCACCCCTCCACTTT. Translated: CASSLDSQIGNSPLHF.

The V call is TRBV7-2, the J call TRBJ2-7, with 9 bases that match TRBD2. CDR3 size: 15 residues. Germline V gene data show CDR1 as SGHTA and CDR2 as FQGNSA. V was pared by 6 bases and J by 3 bases, with 9 bases of the junction left unmatched. CDR3 region: CASSDSGAGGYEQYF. CDR3 bases: TGTGCCAGCAGTGATAGTGGAGCGGGGGGCTACGAGCAGTACTTC.

This clonotype appeared many times. The chain is built from TRBV7-6 and TRBJ1-4, with a possible D match to TRBD1 (6 bases). Germline V CDR1 and CDR2: SGHVS, FNYEAQ. V lost 5 bases and J lost 8, with 18 bases in between. The CDR3 consists of 15 residues. CDR3 DNA sequence: TGTGCCAGCAGCCCTTCGGGGGGCCTGGGGGAAAAACTGTTTTTT. Amino acids: CASSPSGGLGEKLFF.

Only a few counts were recorded for this clonotype. This chain connects TRBV19 to TRBJ1-2, with D unclear. Trimming shortened V by 0 bases and J by 4 bases, and 9 bases separated the two germline ends. Germline assignment: CDR1 LNHDA and CDR2 SQIVND (reference sequence). The CDR3 runs 14 residues. The CDR3 here is CASSIDGRVYGYTF. CDR3 in DNA: TGTGCCAGTAGTATAGATGGACGGGTCTATGGCTACACCTTC.

This clonotype was observed at least ten times. The chain recombines TRBV29-1 with TRBJ1-1; D is ambiguous. The CDR3 length is 13 residues. In germline, CDR1 is SQVTM, CDR2 ANQGSEA. Trimming removed 4 bases from V and 4 bases from J, with 13 bases in between. The CDR3 region is CSVVSPLATEAFF. CDR3 in DNA: TGCAGCGTTGTATCCCCCCTGGCCACTGAAGCTTTCTTT.

This clonotype appeared many times. The chain couples TRBV7-2 to TRBJ1-5, with a weak D call TRBD1 (5 bases). Germline CDR1 and CDR2: SGHTA and FQGNSA. With 3 bases removed from V and 3 bases from J, the gap between germline ends came to 9 bases. The CDR3 runs 14 residues. CDR3 sequence (DNA): TGTGCCAGCAGCTTCACAGGATCCAATCAGCCCCAGCATTTT. This codes for CASSFTGSNQPQHF.

This clonotype was picked up many times. This chain uses TRBV6-1 with TRBJ2-7, with 8 bases that match TRBD1. With V trimmed by 3 bases and J by 3 bases, 4 bases remained unmatched. This CDR3 is built from 14 residues. The germline CDR1 and CDR2 sequences are MNHNS and SASEGT. The CDR3 DNA is TGTGCCAGCAGTGAGTTGACAGGGGTCTACGAGCAGTACTTC. As protein: CASSELTGVYEQYF.

This clonotype was seen repeatedly, ten times or more. The gene calls are TRBV20-1 and TRBJ2-4; 8 nucleotides line up with TRBD1. CDR3 length: 15 amino acids. The trim removed 5 bases at V and 1 base at J, leaving 7 bases unmatched. Germline V gives CDR1 DFQATT, CDR2 SNEGSKA (reference sequence). Here the CDR3 DNA reads TGCAGTGCTCCGCCGGACAGGGTGGCCAAAAACATTCAGTACTTC. This sequence encodes CSAPPDRVAKNIQYF.

In its sample, this clonotype was seen many times. The chain joins TRBV4-1 to TRBJ2-3; the match to TRBD2 covers 9 bases. The CDR3 extends over 15 amino acids. The germline V gene has CDR1 MGHRA and CDR2 YSYEKL. Germline trimming cut 5 bases from V and 8 bases from J; bases unmatched to any gene: 11. The CDR3 DNA reads as TGCGCCAGCAGCGTAGCGGGGGCCTCGTCGGGTACGCAGTATTTT. Translated, it gives CASSVAGASSGTQYF.

This clonotype was picked up many times. The J gene is TRBJ2-4, the V gene TRBV11-1, with a weak D call TRBD1 (5 bases). The V end was cut by 1 base, the J end by 6 bases, with 22 bases between. The CDR3 contains 18 residues. The germline V gene encodes CDR1 SGHAT and CDR2 FQDESV (reference sequence). As DNA, the CDR3 is TGTGCCAGCAGCTTAGGTCCCGAAAGGGGAAGAAGGAGAAACATTCAGTACTTC. Protein: CASSLGPERGRRRNIQYF.

This clonotype was recorded many times. The rearrangement joins TRBV24-1 to TRBJ1-2, with 8 bases aligning to TRBD1. The V gene end was trimmed by 2 bases and the J gene end by 8 bases; junction bases not matched to a gene: 9. CDR3 length: 15 amino acids. Germline V gives CDR1 KGHDR, CDR2 SFDVKD. The CDR3 protein is CATSDWDDRGNGYTF. The CDR3, as DNA: TGTGCCACCAGTGATTGGGATGACAGGGGTAACGGCTACACCTTC.